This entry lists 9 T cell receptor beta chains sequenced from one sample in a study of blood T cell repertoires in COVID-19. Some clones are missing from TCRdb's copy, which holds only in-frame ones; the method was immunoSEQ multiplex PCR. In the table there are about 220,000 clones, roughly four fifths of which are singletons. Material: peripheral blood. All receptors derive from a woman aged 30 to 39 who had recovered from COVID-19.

The CDR3 sequence: CASSSWGETQETQYF. The CDR3 region has the DNA TGCGCCAGCAGCTCGTGGGGAGAGACGCAAGAGACCCAGTACTTC. V usage is TRBV5-1 and J usage is TRBJ2-5; tentative D call: TRBD2 (5 bases). V gave up 3 bases and J gave up 2 bases, with 14 bases separating them. This CDR3 region has 15 residues. Germline V gene lookup returns CDR1 SGHRS and CDR2 YFSETQ.

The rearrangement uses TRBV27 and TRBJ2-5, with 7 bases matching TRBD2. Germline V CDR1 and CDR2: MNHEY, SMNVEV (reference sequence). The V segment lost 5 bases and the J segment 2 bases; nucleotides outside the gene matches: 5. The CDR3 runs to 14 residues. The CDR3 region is CASSPLAVQETQYF. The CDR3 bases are TGTGCCAGCAGTCCCCTAGCGGTACAAGAGACCCAGTACTTC.

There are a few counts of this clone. CDR3 residues: CASRHPPGQKDGNQPQHF. For the CDR3, the DNA is TGTGCCAGCAGACACCCCCCGGGACAGAAGGATGGCAATCAGCCCCAGCATTTT. V gene TRBV7-9 combines with J gene TRBJ1-5, with 7 nucleotides matching TRBD1. The germline V gene encodes CDR1 SEHNR and CDR2 FQNEAQ (reference sequence). Trimming removed 6 bases from V and 2 bases from J; junction bases left unmatched: 16. The CDR3 loop spans 18 amino acids.

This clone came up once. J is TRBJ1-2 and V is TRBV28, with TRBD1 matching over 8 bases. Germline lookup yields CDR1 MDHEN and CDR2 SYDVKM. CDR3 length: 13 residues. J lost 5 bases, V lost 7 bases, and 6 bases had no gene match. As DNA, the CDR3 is TGTGCCAGCACGCACAGGGGGAGGTATGGCTACACCTTC. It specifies CASTHRGRYGYTF.

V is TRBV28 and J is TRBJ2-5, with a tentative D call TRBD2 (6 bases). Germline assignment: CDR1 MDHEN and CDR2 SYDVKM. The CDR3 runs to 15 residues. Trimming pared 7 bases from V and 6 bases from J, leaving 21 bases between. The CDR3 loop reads CASTLTAEGAKTQYF. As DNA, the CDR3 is TGTGCCAGCACCTTGACCGCGGAGGGAGCAAAGACCCAGTACTTC.

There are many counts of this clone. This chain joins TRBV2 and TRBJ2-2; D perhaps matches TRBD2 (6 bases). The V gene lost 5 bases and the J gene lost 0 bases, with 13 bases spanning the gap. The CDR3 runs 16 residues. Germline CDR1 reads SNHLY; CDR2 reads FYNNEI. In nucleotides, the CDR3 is TGTGCCAGCAGTAGGGACCGACTAGCGAACACCGGGGAGCTGTTTTTT. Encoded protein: CASSRDRLANTGELFF.

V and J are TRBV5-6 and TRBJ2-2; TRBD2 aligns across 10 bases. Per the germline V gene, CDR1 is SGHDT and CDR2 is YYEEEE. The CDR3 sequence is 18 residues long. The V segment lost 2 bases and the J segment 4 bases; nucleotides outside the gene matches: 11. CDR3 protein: CASSFGLAGVLSTGELFF. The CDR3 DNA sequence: TGTGCCAGCAGCTTCGGGCTAGCGGGAGTACTCAGCACCGGGGAGCTGTTTTTT.

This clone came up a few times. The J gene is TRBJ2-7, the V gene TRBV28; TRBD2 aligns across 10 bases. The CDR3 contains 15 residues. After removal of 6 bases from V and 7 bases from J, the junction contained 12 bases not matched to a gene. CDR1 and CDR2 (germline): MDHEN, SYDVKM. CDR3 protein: CASRPTSSGRREQYF. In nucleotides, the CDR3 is TGTGCCAGCAGGCCCACGTCTAGCGGGAGAAGGGAGCAGTACTTC.

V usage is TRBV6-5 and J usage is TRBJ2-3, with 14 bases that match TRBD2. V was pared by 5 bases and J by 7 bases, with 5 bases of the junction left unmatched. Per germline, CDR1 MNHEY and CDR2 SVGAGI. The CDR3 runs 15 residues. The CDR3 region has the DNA TGTGCCAGCAGTCCGGGACTAGCGGGAGCTTATACGCAGTATTTT. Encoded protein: CASSPGLAGAYTQYF.